This T cell receptor (beta chain) was sequenced in a study of immune cell composition in non-small cell lung cancer. Findings and limits, study-wide: Roughly 82% of squamous and under 35% of adenocarcinoma cases had tumour-associated clones >0.5%.

The germline V gene encodes CDR1 MNHNY and CDR2 SVGAGI (reference sequence). CDR3 length equals 16 residues. V shed 4 bases and J 0 bases; nucleotides not matched to a gene: 8. Points on this clone: Its target is unknown.

Using immunoSEQ multiplex PCR, the repertoire was profiled, and TCRdb retains in-frame clones only, with some absent. Of 5,100 or so clones in the sample, 70% to 90% were seen once. This chain joins TRBV6-6 and TRBJ1-1; 7 positions agree with TRBD1. The clonotype comes from a human donor with non-small cell lung cancer. Sequences were obtained from lung tumor tissue. The CDR3 nucleotides are TGTGCCAGCAGTTGGCAATCCGGGACAGTGAACACTGAAGCTTTCTTT. Protein: CASSWQSGTVNTEAFF.